This T cell receptor (beta chain) was documented in a study of blood T cell repertoires in COVID-19. Turning to the study itself: Whether acute or convalescent, the COVID-19 samples came from the United States, Italy and Spain. T cells, B-cell-depleted T cells, or PBMCs provided the cDNA or gDNA that served as material.

In the original analysis: Researchers report that nucleated cell counts were estimated from reference gene primer amplification. Sequenced by immunoSEQ multiplex PCR; TCRdb stores in-frame clones only, minus some. V and J calls and clone size are copied from that table; D and trimming were computed from the DNA. The data contain tens of thousands of clones, about 81% of them singletons. The sequencing input was peripheral blood. This receptor was identified in a human donor with acute or convalescent COVID-19. The donor label of this sample is uncertain.

The CDR3 loop reads CASRRQEAGYGYTF. For the CDR3, the DNA is TGTGCCAGCCGGAGACAGGAGGCAGGCTATGGCTACACCTTC. The chain links TRBV27 to TRBJ1-2, with D possibly matching TRBD1 (6 bases). The CDR3 has 14 residues. In germline, CDR1 is MNHEY, CDR2 SMNVEV (reference sequence). V was trimmed by 8 bases and J by 4 bases, leaving 17 bases between them.